What follows are 19 T cell receptor beta chains derived from one specimen sequenced in a study of shared clonotypes between healthy human individuals. TCRdb keeps only in-frame clones here, not all; method: immunoSEQ multiplex PCR. Among 550,000 to 700,000 clones, roughly 72% were seen once, and the ten largest hold 1.5% to 2%. The sample consisted of memory CD4+ T cells sorted from blood. Indicated subset: CD45RA-negative fraction. Every receptor here comes from a woman in her 30s in good health.

The chain employs TRBV7-9 and TRBJ1-4; tentatively, D is TRBD1 (6 bases). This CDR3 is built from 16 residues. CDR1 is SEHNR, CDR2 FQNEAQ, per germline (reference sequence). The V and J ends lost 1 base and 2 bases respectively, with 11 bases between them. CDR3 bases: TGTGCCAGCAGCTTAGATGGGGGGCTCACTAATGAAAAACTGTTTTTT. This translates into CASSLDGGLTNEKLFF.

The chain combines TRBV5-1 with TRBJ2-7; D gene uncertain. Germline values: CDR1 SGHRS, CDR2 YFSETQ. With 4 bases removed from V and 4 bases from J, the gap between germline ends came to 9 bases. The CDR3 extends over 12 amino acids. The CDR3 DNA sequence: TGCGCCAGCAGCCCTGACAAGTACGAGCAGTACTTC. Translated, it gives CASSPDKYEQYF.

CDR3 region: CASTRAMYEQYF. As DNA, the CDR3 is TGTGCCAGCACAAGGGCGATGTACGAGCAGTACTTC. V and J are TRBV2 and TRBJ2-7; no clear D gene. Germline assignment: CDR1 SNHLY and CDR2 FYNNEI. Trimming took off 7 bases at V and 4 bases at J, with 11 bases between the two ends. CDR3 size: 12 residues.

This clone was found once. V is TRBV28 and J is TRBJ1-3, with D perhaps matching TRBD1 (6 bases). The V gene lost 7 bases and the J gene lost 0 bases, with 16 bases spanning the gap. This CDR3 is built from 16 residues. CDR1 is MDHEN, CDR2 SYDVKM, per germline. In DNA, the CDR3 is TGTGCCAGCACCCCGGGGGCTTCATCCTCTGGAAACACCATATATTTT. Residues: CASTPGASSSGNTIYF.

The chain employs TRBV18 and TRBJ2-7; 8 bases map to TRBD1. The germline V gene has CDR1 KGHSH and CDR2 LQKENI. V lost 2 bases, J lost 3 bases, and 3 bases stayed unmatched. The CDR3 is 14 amino acids. CDR3 protein: CASSPLQGDYEQYF. In nucleotides, the CDR3 is TGTGCCAGCTCACCATTACAGGGGGACTACGAGCAGTACTTC.

This clone was recorded a few times. The J gene is TRBJ2-2, the V gene TRBV5-1, with D possibly matching TRBD2 (6 bases). This CDR3 is 15 amino acids long. Trimming took 4 bases from V and 3 from J, leaving 13 bases between them. The V gene's germline CDR1 is SGHRS and CDR2 YFSETQ. CDR3 residues: CASSAGSRDTGELFF. CDR3 coding DNA: TGCGCCAGCAGCGCGGGAAGTCGGGACACCGGGGAGCTGTTTTTT.

The chain links TRBV5-4 to TRBJ2-1, with 9 bases that match TRBD2. V lost 2 bases to trimming and J lost 4 bases; unmatched junction nucleotides: 7. The CDR3 extends over 16 amino acids. Per germline, CDR1 SGHNT and CDR2 YYREEE (reference sequence). CDR3 nucleotide sequence: TGTGCCAGCAGCTTCCCGGGGGCGGGAGGGTACAATGAGCAGTTCTTC. Protein: CASSFPGAGGYNEQFF.

This clone was observed a handful of times. J is TRBJ2-2 and V is TRBV6-4; possible D gene TRBD1, 6 bases. Germline V gene sequence: CDR1 MRHNA, CDR2 SNTAGT. The CDR3 runs to 14 residues. V lost 5 bases and J 3 bases, leaving 10 bases between the germline ends. CDR3 bases: TGTGCCAGCAGTCTTAACAGGGACACCGGGGAGCTGTTTTTT. Residues: CASSLNRDTGELFF.

This sequence joins TRBV7-9 and TRBJ2-1, with 10 positions matching TRBD2. The CDR3 runs 16 residues. J gave up 4 bases and V 5 bases, and 8 bases lay outside the gene matches. Germline V gives CDR1 SEHNR, CDR2 FQNEAQ (reference sequence). This CDR3 reads CASSKKREGAYNEQFF. CDR3 bases: TGTGCCAGCAGCAAAAAGCGGGAGGGAGCTTACAATGAGCAGTTCTTC. The full variable domain, with the rest looked up from reference TRBV7-9 and TRBJ2-1, is DTGVSQNPRHKITKRGQNVTFRCDPISEHNRLYWYRQTLGQGPEFLTYFQNEAQLEKSRLLSDRFSAERPKGSFSTLEIQRTEQGDSAMYLCASSKKREGAYNEQFFGPGTRLTVL.

The chain is built from TRBV11-3 and TRBJ2-1, with 9 bases identical to TRBD2. The ends lost 1 base at V and 8 bases at J; junction bases unmatched: 6. This CDR3 spans 15 amino acids. Germline V CDR1 and CDR2: SGHNT, YENEEA. CDR3 region: CASSLASGMNDEQFF. CDR3 sequence (DNA): TGTGCCAGCAGCTTAGCTAGCGGGATGAACGATGAGCAGTTCTTC.

J is TRBJ1-1 and V is TRBV5-1, with 7 bases identical to TRBD1. V was clipped by 3 bases and J by 3 bases; unmatched bases: 8. The CDR3 sequence is 15 residues long. Germline V gene lookup returns CDR1 SGHRS and CDR2 YFSETQ. The CDR3 nucleotides are TGCGCCAGCAGCTCCGAGGGCAGGGGGGACACTGAAGCTTTCTTT. It encodes CASSSEGRGDTEAFF.

CDR3 in DNA: TGTGCCAGCAGTTCTGGGCAGGGAGTTGATGGAAACACCATATATTTT. Translation: CASSSGQGVDGNTIYF. This rearrangement joins TRBV13 to TRBJ1-3; maybe TRBD1 (5 bases). The CDR3 totals 16 residues. The germline V and J ends were trimmed by 6 bases and 3 bases, with 18 bases remaining between them. The germline gives CDR1 PRHDT, CDR2 FYEKMQ (reference sequence).

The chain employs TRBV25-1 and TRBJ2-1; D is unclear. Looked up from germline, CDR1 is MGHDK and CDR2 is SYGVNS. Trimming stripped 2 bases from V and 8 bases from J, with 19 bases between. The CDR3 sequence is 16 residues long. CDR3 in DNA: TGTGCCAGCAGTGAAGATGTAGATGCTCCACGGCATGAGCAGTTCTTC. Amino acids: CASSEDVDAPRHEQFF.

The sample holds a few counts of this clone. This sequence joins TRBV7-2 and TRBJ1-2; D possibly corresponds to TRBD1 (6 bases). Between the trimmed V and J ends, which lost 1 base and 4 bases, there was a span of 7 bases. Germline loops: CDR1 SGHTA, CDR2 FQGNSA. The CDR3 loop spans 13 amino acids. The CDR3 loop is CASSLVDSYGYTF. CDR3 nucleotide sequence: TGTGCCAGCAGCTTAGTGGACAGCTATGGCTACACCTTC.

This sequence joins TRBV7-9 and TRBJ2-7; D ambiguous. The CDR3 is made up of 15 amino acids. Germline V CDR1 and CDR2: SEHNR, FQNEAQ (reference sequence). V was trimmed by 8 bases and J by 0 bases, leaving 17 bases between them. CDR3 residues: CASLSDRQNSYEQYF. CDR3 sequence (DNA): TGTGCCAGCCTTTCGGACCGGCAGAACTCCTACGAGCAGTACTTC.

This sequence joins TRBV28 and TRBJ2-2, with D tentatively TRBD1 (6 bases). V lost 3 bases to trimming and J lost 3 bases, with 8 bases between them. CDR3 length: 14 amino acids. Germline assignment: CDR1 MDHEN and CDR2 SYDVKM. The CDR3: CASSFHRDTGELFF. CDR3 in DNA: TGTGCCAGCAGTTTCCACAGGGACACCGGGGAGCTGTTTTTT. The variable domain in full, completed from reference TRBV28 and TRBJ2-2, reads DVKVTQSSRYLVKRTGEKVFLECVQDMDHENMFWYRQDPGLGLRLIYFSYDVKMKEKGDIPEGYSVSREKKERFSLILESASTNQTSMYLCASSFHRDTGELFFGEGSRLTVL.

There are a few counts of this clone. The genes are TRBV6-5 and TRBJ2-7, with a possible D match to TRBD2 (6 bases). With 4 bases removed from V and 6 bases from J, the gap between germline ends came to 16 bases. The CDR3 loop spans 14 amino acids. Germline V gene sequence: CDR1 MNHEY, CDR2 SVGAGI. This CDR3 is CASSSTSWVSEQYF. The CDR3 DNA follows: TGTGCCAGCAGTTCGACTAGTTGGGTATCCGAGCAGTACTTC.

This sequence joins TRBV18 and TRBJ1-5; 7 bases fit TRBD1. The germline gives CDR1 KGHSH, CDR2 LQKENI. V shed 2 bases and J 10 bases; nucleotides not matched to a gene: 11. The CDR3 totals 15 residues. The CDR3 region has the DNA TGTGCCAGCTCACCAAATCCACAGGGGTGGTCCCCCCAGCATTTT. The encoded protein is CASSPNPQGWSPQHF.

V is TRBV19 and J is TRBJ1-5; perhaps TRBD1 as D (5 bases). The germline V gene has CDR1 LNHDA and CDR2 SQIVND (reference sequence). The length of the CDR3 is 15 residues. Trimming pared 6 bases from V and 0 bases from J, leaving 12 bases between. CDR3: CASRQDGYSNQPQHF. The DNA of the CDR3 is TGTGCCAGTAGACAGGACGGTTATAGCAATCAGCCCCAGCATTTT.